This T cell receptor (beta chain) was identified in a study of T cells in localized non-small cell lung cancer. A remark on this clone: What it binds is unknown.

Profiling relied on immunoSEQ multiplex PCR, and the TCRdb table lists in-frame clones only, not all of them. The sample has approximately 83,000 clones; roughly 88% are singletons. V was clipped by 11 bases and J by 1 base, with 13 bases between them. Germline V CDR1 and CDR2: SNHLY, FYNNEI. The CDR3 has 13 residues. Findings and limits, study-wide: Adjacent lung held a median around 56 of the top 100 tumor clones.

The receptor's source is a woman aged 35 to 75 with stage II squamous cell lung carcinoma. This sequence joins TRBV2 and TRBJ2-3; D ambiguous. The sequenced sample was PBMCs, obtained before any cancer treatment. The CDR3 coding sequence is TGTGCCGGCCAGACCCGACGCACAGATACGCAGTATTTT. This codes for CAGQTRRTDTQYF.